These 27 T cell receptor beta chains were sequenced from one sample in a study of cytomegalovirus exposure and HLA in healthy donors. The PCR ran on 60 Vbeta and 13 Jbeta primers. TCRdb's table, derived via immunoSEQ multiplex PCR, lists solely in-frame clones and lacks some. The data hold 100,000 to 150,000 clones, with over 65% observed a single time. The source material was PBMCs. The receptors here all came from a woman in her 40s in good health and CMV-seronegative.

The rearrangement links TRBV18 to TRBJ2-3, with a possible D match to TRBD2 (5 bases). Germline CDR1 reads KGHSH; CDR2 reads LQKENI. The V gene lost 0 bases and the J gene lost 1 base, with 8 bases spanning the gap. This CDR3 is built from 15 residues. CDR3 region: CASSPPRAGTDTQYF. The CDR3 nucleotides are TGTGCCAGCTCACCACCGCGGGCAGGCACAGATACGCAGTATTTT.

This chain uses TRBV2 with TRBJ2-3, with 7 bases that match TRBD1. The CDR3 has 14 residues. V dropped 6 bases and J dropped 1; count of bases not matched to a gene: 4. The germline CDR1 and CDR2 sequences are SNHLY and FYNNEI. The CDR3 here is CASRHRGRTDTQYF. The CDR3 DNA is TGTGCCAGCAGACACAGGGGCCGCACAGATACGCAGTATTTT.

V and J are TRBV10-1 and TRBJ2-3; 8 bases fit TRBD2. CDR1 is WNHNN, CDR2 SYGVQD, per germline (reference sequence). This CDR3 spans 15 amino acids. Trimming removed 2 bases from V and 6 bases from J; junction bases left unmatched: 7. This CDR3 reads CASSEQSGSVDTQYF. The CDR3 coding sequence is TGCGCCAGCAGTGAGCAGAGCGGGAGCGTGGATACGCAGTATTTT.

V gene TRBV7-2 combines with J gene TRBJ1-2; D is unclear. Germline CDR1 is SGHTA and CDR2 is FQGNSA. The CDR3 is made up of 15 amino acids. Trimming took off 4 bases at V and 5 bases at J, with 17 bases between the two ends. The CDR3, as DNA: TGTGCCAGCAGCTACTACGGTCGGTCTTCATATGGCTACACCTTC. Its protein product is CASSYYGRSSYGYTF.

The chain joins TRBV7-2 to TRBJ2-1; TRBD1 might be the D (5 bases). Germline V gives CDR1 SGHTA, CDR2 FQGNSA. Deletions cut 1 base from V and 6 bases from J, with 7 bases between. This CDR3 contains 13 residues. This chain's CDR3 is CASSLDRGNEQFF. CDR3 sequence (DNA): TGTGCCAGCAGCTTAGATAGGGGCAATGAGCAGTTCTTC.

This clone was counted a few times. V usage is TRBV18 and J usage is TRBJ2-3; 8 positions agree with TRBD2. This CDR3 region has 15 residues. V dropped 6 bases and J dropped 2; count of bases not matched to a gene: 7. The germline CDR1 and CDR2 sequences are KGHSH and LQKENI. DNA of the CDR3: TGTGCCAGCTCGAGGACAGCGGGAGACACAGATACGCAGTATTTT. This sequence encodes CASSRTAGDTDTQYF.

This clone was seen a handful of times. V usage is TRBV28 and J usage is TRBJ2-7; 7 bases fit TRBD2. The germline CDR1 and CDR2 sequences are MDHEN and SYDVKM. Trimming took 4 bases from V and 3 from J; bases not matched to a gene: 6. This CDR3 spans 14 amino acids. The CDR3 region is CASSSQWDYYEQYF. The CDR3 DNA sequence: TGTGCCAGCAGTTCTCAGTGGGACTACTACGAGCAGTACTTC.

The J gene is TRBJ2-5, the V gene TRBV9, with 8 bases identical to TRBD1. The J call is uncertain, as TRBJ2-7 better fits the DNA end. This CDR3 is built from 12 residues. CDR1 and CDR2 from the germline V gene are SGDLS and YYNGEE. The CDR3 DNA reads as TGTGCCAGCGGACAGGGTACCTACGAGCAGTACTTC. It specifies CASGQGTYEQYF.

V usage is TRBV15 and J usage is TRBJ2-7; 10 bases map to TRBD1. This CDR3 is built from 15 residues. V trimming: 0 bases; J trimming: 3 bases; junction bases outside the gene matches: 2. The germline V gene has CDR1 LNHNV and CDR2 YYDKDF (reference sequence). The CDR3 coding sequence is TGTGCCACCAGCAGAGAGGGACAGGGGCACTACGAGCAGTACTTC. Protein: CATSREGQGHYEQYF.

The gene calls are TRBV10-2 and TRBJ2-5; maybe TRBD2 (8 bases). Trimming took off 9 bases at V and 4 bases at J, with 36 bases between the two ends. Germline CDR1 reads WSHSY; CDR2 reads SAAADI. The CDR3 length is 20 residues. In DNA form, the CDR3 reads TGCGCCAGGTTCCCTTACAGGGGTATGGCGGGAGGCCCGCGGGCAGAGACCCAGTACTTC. As protein: CARFPYRGMAGGPRAETQYF.

This clone has a handful of counts. This sequence joins TRBV5-4 and TRBJ2-5, with 10 bases matching TRBD1. Germline-derived CDR1 and CDR2 are SGHNT and YYREEE (reference sequence). CDR3 length equals 14 residues. Trimming removed 4 bases from V and 4 bases from J; junction bases left unmatched: 4. The CDR3 loop reads CASSPRTGGETQYF. In DNA form, the CDR3 reads TGTGCCAGCAGCCCCCGGACAGGGGGAGAGACCCAGTACTTC.

The J gene is TRBJ2-7, the V gene TRBV7-2; 9 bases map to TRBD1. The trim removed 4 bases at V and 7 bases at J, leaving 8 bases unmatched. Germline V gives CDR1 SGHTA, CDR2 FQGNSA. The CDR3 length is 14 residues. This CDR3 reads CASSSQQGALEQYF. Written as DNA, the CDR3 is TGTGCCAGCAGCTCACAACAGGGGGCGCTTGAGCAGTACTTC. Variable domain in full (rest from reference TRBV7-2 and TRBJ2-7): GAGVSQSPSNKVTEKGKDVELRCDPISGHTALYWYRQSLGQGLEFLIYFQGNSAPDKSGLPSDRFSAERTGGSVSTLTIQRTQQEDSAVYLCASSSQQGALEQYFGPGTRLTVT.

A single count supports this clone. The chain links TRBV14 to TRBJ2-1; TRBD2 agrees at 14 bases. The V and J ends lost 3 bases and 5 bases, in that order; junction bases with no gene match: 12. Germline CDR1 reads SGHDN; CDR2 reads FVKESK. This CDR3 region has 19 residues. The CDR3 coding sequence is TGTGCCAGCAGCCAGGAGGAGGGACTAGCGGGAGTTTTTAACAATGAGCAGTTCTTC. This gives the protein CASSQEEGLAGVFNNEQFF.

The J gene is TRBJ2-7, the V gene TRBV19, with TRBD2 identical over 7 bases. Germline CDR1 is LNHDA and CDR2 is SQIVND (reference sequence). This CDR3 spans 16 amino acids. The V and J ends lost 1 base and 5 bases, in that order; junction bases with no gene match: 11. CDR3 amino acids: CASSIGGTGGRNEQYF. CDR3 nucleotides: TGTGCCAGTAGTATAGGAGGAACGGGAGGACGGAACGAGCAGTACTTC.

The CDR3 spells CASISEISSYEQYF. CDR3 nucleotide sequence: TGCGCCAGCATATCAGAAATTAGCTCCTACGAGCAGTACTTC. The chain uses TRBV23-1 and TRBJ2-5, with unresolved D. TRBJ2-7 explains the end of the DNA better; the J call may be wrong. TRBV23-1 is known as an ORF, though its function is uncertain. The CDR3 runs to 14 residues.

The table lists this clone with a count of one. The J gene is TRBJ2-2, the V gene TRBV10-2, with TRBD1 as a possible D gene (6 bases). This CDR3 region has 16 residues. Germline loops: CDR1 WSHSY, CDR2 SAAADI. V was cut by 4 bases and J by 5 bases, with 17 bases left in between. The CDR3 DNA reads TGCGCCAGCAGTGGGGGGCGGGCAGGGGCGACCGGGGAGCTGTTTTTT. As protein: CASSGGRAGATGELFF.

V usage is TRBV7-9 and J usage is TRBJ2-1; D is ambiguous. The length of the CDR3 is 13 residues. Trimming took 3 bases from V and 7 from J, leaving 10 bases between them. Per germline, CDR1 SEHNR and CDR2 FQNEAQ (reference sequence). DNA for the CDR3: TGTGCCAGCAGCTTCAGTCCGAGGAATGAGCAGTTCTTC. Protein sequence: CASSFSPRNEQFF.

This chain uses TRBV4-3 with TRBJ2-1, with unresolved D. In germline, CDR1 is LGHNA, CDR2 YSLEER. V was pared by 0 bases and J by 6 bases, with 9 bases between. This CDR3 spans 14 amino acids. The DNA of the CDR3 is TGCGCCAGCAGCCAAGACCGAGTGTTCAATGAGCAGTTCTTC. This sequence encodes CASSQDRVFNEQFF.

V is TRBV19 and J is TRBJ2-7, with 8 nucleotides matching TRBD1. CDR1 is LNHDA and CDR2 is SQIVND in the germline V gene (reference sequence). The CDR3 length is 14 residues. J gave up 6 bases and V 4 bases, and 8 bases lay outside the gene matches. Here the CDR3 DNA reads TGTGCCAGTAGTACACGGACAGGGATAGGCGAGCAGTACTTC. Its translation is CASSTRTGIGEQYF.

This clone was found a few times. V usage is TRBV11-2 and J usage is TRBJ2-1; no clear D gene. CDR1 and CDR2 (germline): SGHAT, FQNNGV. V shed 0 bases and J shed 8 bases, with 5 bases lying between them. The CDR3 runs 12 residues. CDR3 protein: CASSLEGYEQFF. CDR3 nucleotide sequence: TGTGCCAGCAGCTTAGAGGGCTATGAGCAGTTCTTC.

The chain combines TRBV6-5 with TRBJ2-5, with 7 bases that match TRBD1. CDR1 and CDR2 from the germline V gene are MNHEY and SVGAGI. The CDR3 extends over 13 amino acids. The trim removed 7 bases at V and 2 bases at J, leaving 4 bases unmatched. Here the CDR3 reads CASTGTVQETQYF. The CDR3 nucleotides are TGTGCCAGCACCGGGACAGTTCAAGAGACCCAGTACTTC.

This clone was observed a few times. V gene TRBV5-4 combines with J gene TRBJ1-6; TRBD1 agrees at 11 bases. V dropped 4 bases and J dropped 10; count of bases not matched to a gene: 10. The CDR3 is 16 residues long. Germline CDR1 SGHNT, CDR2 YYREEE (reference sequence). Written as DNA, the CDR3 is TGTGCCAGCAGCCCAGGACAGGGGGCAATCGGATCACCCCTCCACTTT. It is translated as CASSPGQGAIGSPLHF.

The rearrangement joins TRBV28 to TRBJ1-1; TRBD1 aligns across 9 bases. The junction had 9 bases not matched to a gene; V was cut back by 6 bases and J by 1 base. Germline V gene lookup returns CDR1 MDHEN and CDR2 SYDVKM. The CDR3 has 16 residues. For the CDR3, the DNA is TGTGCCAGCAGCCTAACAGTACAGGGGGCGAACACTGAAGCTTTCTTT. It encodes CASSLTVQGANTEAFF.

CDR3 loop: CASSLGPSNTGELFF. CDR3 sequence (DNA): TGTGCCAGCAGCTTGGGGCCATCGAACACCGGGGAGCTGTTTTTT. This chain links TRBV7-2 with TRBJ2-2; TRBD1 might be the D (5 bases). CDR1 and CDR2 from the germline V gene are SGHTA and FQGNSA. V was pared by 3 bases and J by 0 bases, with 8 bases between. The CDR3 runs to 15 residues.

The rearrangement links TRBV28 to TRBJ2-5; possibly TRBD1 for D (6 bases). The CDR3 sequence is 14 residues long. The V end was cut by 4 bases, the J end by 5 bases, with 14 bases between. Germline CDR1 reads MDHEN; CDR2 reads SYDVKM. The CDR3 loop reads CASSSATGMETQYF. The CDR3 DNA reads TGTGCCAGCAGTTCGGCGACAGGAATGGAGACCCAGTACTTC.

The count of this clone is one. The chain recombines TRBV4-1 with TRBJ2-1, with 11 bases aligning to TRBD2. Germline V gives CDR1 MGHRA, CDR2 YSYEKL. V trimming: 4 bases; J trimming: 8 bases; junction bases outside the gene matches: 10. The length of the CDR3 is 16 residues. The CDR3 loop is CASSRGTSGSWDEQFF. CDR3 DNA: TGCGCCAGCAGCCGGGGTACTAGCGGGAGTTGGGATGAGCAGTTCTTC.

The chain couples TRBV9 to TRBJ2-2; 14 positions agree with TRBD2. Germline V lookup: CDR1 SGDLS, CDR2 YYNGEE. The CDR3 is 19 residues long. The J segment lost 5 bases and the V segment lost 4 bases, leaving 13 bases of the junction unmatched. The CDR3 coding sequence is TGTGCCAGCAGCCCGTATCCCGGGACTAGCGGGAGAGGGACCGGGGAGCTGTTTTTT. Protein sequence: CASSPYPGTSGRGTGELFF.